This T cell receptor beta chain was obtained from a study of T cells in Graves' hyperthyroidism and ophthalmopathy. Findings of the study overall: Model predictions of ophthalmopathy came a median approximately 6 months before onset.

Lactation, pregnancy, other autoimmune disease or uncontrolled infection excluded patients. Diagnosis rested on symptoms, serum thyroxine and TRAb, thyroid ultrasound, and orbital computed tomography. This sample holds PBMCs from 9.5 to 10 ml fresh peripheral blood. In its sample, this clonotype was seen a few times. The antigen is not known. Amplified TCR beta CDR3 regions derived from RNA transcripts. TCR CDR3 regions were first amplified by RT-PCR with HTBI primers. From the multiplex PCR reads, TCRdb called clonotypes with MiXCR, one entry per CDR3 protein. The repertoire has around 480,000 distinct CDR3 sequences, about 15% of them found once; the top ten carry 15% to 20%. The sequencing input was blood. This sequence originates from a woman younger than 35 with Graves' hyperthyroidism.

CDR3 loop: CASSVVPGQGVEQYF. The CDR3 nucleotides are TGTGCCAGCAGCGTTGTACCGGGACAGGGCGTAGAGCAGTACTTC. The rearrangement uses TRBV9 and TRBJ2-7; TRBD1 matches at 9 bases. Germline lookup yields CDR1 SGDLS and CDR2 YYNGEE. The CDR3 runs 15 residues. J gave up 7 bases and V 2 bases, and 10 bases lay outside the gene matches.